Shown below are 16 T cell receptor beta chains from a single sample sequenced in a study of T cell repertoires in cytomegalovirus infection. TCRdb re-called the reads through MiXCR, storing one row per CDR3 protein. Among around 210,000 distinct CDR3 sequences listed, 6% to 8% were seen once. The source material was PBMCs. The origin of the receptors is a human donor in good health (CMV status not recorded). Some clones in this sample may be carry-over from other donors' samples.

This clonotype showed up many times. This chain joins TRBV7-2 and TRBJ1-2, with D maybe TRBD1 (5 bases). The CDR3 has 15 residues. Germline values: CDR1 SGHTA, CDR2 FQGNSA. Trimming pared 5 bases from V and 6 bases from J, leaving 19 bases between. CDR3 sequence: CASSLREVGSDGYTF. The CDR3 bases are TGTGCCAGCAGCCTCAGGGAGGTTGGATCGGATGGCTACACCTTC.

This clonotype was counted ten times or more. The genes are TRBV7-2 and TRBJ2-3; D may be TRBD2 (6 bases). This CDR3 spans 15 amino acids. The V end lost 5 bases, the J end lost 3 bases, and 15 bases lay between the germline ends. Looked up from germline, CDR1 is SGHTA and CDR2 is FQGNSA. The CDR3 region has the DNA TGTGCCAGCAGCGCCCGGGACTGGAAGACAGATACGCAGTATTTT. This sequence encodes CASSARDWKTDTQYF.

This clonotype was seen a handful of times. The rearrangement joins TRBV28 to TRBJ1-6; D is unclear. CDR3 length: 15 amino acids. Germline CDR1 reads MDHEN; CDR2 reads SYDVKM. Trimming removed 4 bases at V and 8 bases at J, with 15 bases between. The CDR3 DNA follows: TGTGCCAGCAGTTCCCCTAGCGCCTCAGATTCACCCCTCCACTTT. Translation: CASSSPSASDSPLHF.

This clonotype has at least ten counts. The genes are TRBV20-1 and TRBJ2-7, with D uncertain. V was clipped by 6 bases and J by 5 bases, with 8 bases between them. The CDR3 loop spans 10 amino acids. In germline, CDR1 is DFQATT, CDR2 SNEGSKA (reference sequence). CDR3 coding DNA: TGCAGTGCCTTTCACCACGAGCAGTACTTC. Translating gives CSAFHHEQYF.

This rearrangement joins TRBV12-3 or TRBV12-4 to TRBJ2-3, with unresolved D. V lost 6 bases to trimming and J lost 1 base, with 11 bases between them. The CDR3 spans 14 residues. CDR3 bases: TGTGCCAGCAGGGCCGGGCTTCGCACAGATACGCAGTATTTT. It codes for CASRAGLRTDTQYF.

This clonotype was seen ten or more times. The V and J genes are TRBV7-6 and TRBJ1-5; D gene ambiguous. The CDR3 runs 14 residues. The V gene's germline CDR1 is SGHVS and CDR2 FNYEAQ. V gave up 6 bases and J gave up 0 bases, with 9 bases separating them. CDR3 sequence reads: CASRAAGSNQPQHF. Here the CDR3 DNA reads TGTGCCAGCAGGGCAGCGGGTAGCAATCAGCCCCAGCATTTT.

The chain has TRBV20-1 and TRBJ2-3, with 9 bases lining up with TRBD2. After removal of 3 bases from V and 9 bases from J, the junction contained 7 bases not matched to a gene. The CDR3 has 13 amino acids. CDR1 is DFQATT and CDR2 is SNEGSKA in the germline V gene (reference sequence). Here the CDR3 reads CSASPPSGVTQYF. The CDR3 DNA is TGCAGTGCTAGTCCTCCTAGCGGGGTGACGCAGTATTTT.

J is TRBJ1-1 and V is TRBV2; 9 bases fit TRBD1. V shed 6 bases and J 4 bases; nucleotides not matched to a gene: 6. The length of the CDR3 is 14 residues. From germline, CDR1 is SNHLY and CDR2 FYNNEI. The CDR3 coding sequence is TGTGCCAGCAGCGACCACAGGGGGCGCACTGAAGCTTTCTTT. Amino acids: CASSDHRGRTEAFF.

This clonotype was counted many times. The chain couples TRBV6-2 or TRBV6-3 to TRBJ1-5; 11 bases are a match to TRBD1. The CDR3 extends over 19 amino acids. From germline, CDR1 is MNHEY and CDR2 SVGEGT. V was clipped by 7 bases and J by 3 bases; unmatched bases: 17. The CDR3 spells CASTLGQGANLWNNQPQHF. CDR3 coding DNA: TGTGCCAGCACCCTAGGACAGGGGGCGAACCTGTGGAACAATCAGCCCCAGCATTTT.

This clonotype was recorded many times. The chain recombines TRBV5-6 with TRBJ1-1, with D unclear. Germline assignment: CDR1 SGHDT and CDR2 YYEEEE. V dropped 4 bases and J dropped 1 base, with 14 bases sitting between them. The CDR3 totals 15 residues. The CDR3 protein is CASSRTPEWNTEAFF. In DNA, the CDR3 is TGTGCCAGCAGCAGAACGCCCGAATGGAACACTGAAGCTTTCTTT.

This clonotype was counted many times. The V call is TRBV6-5, the J call TRBJ2-2; TRBD2 matches 8 bases. Trimming cost V 10 bases and J 2 bases; bases outside gene matches: 6. In germline, CDR1 is MNHEY, CDR2 SVGAGI. This CDR3 has 14 amino acids. DNA for the CDR3: TGTGCCACCAAGACTAGCGCTAACACCGGGGAGCTGTTTTTT. This codes for CATKTSANTGELFF.

Ten or more counts support this clonotype. The junction departs from the called germline gene at one end, perhaps through a read error. The chain is built from TRBV10-3 and TRBJ1-5; 8 nucleotides line up with TRBD1. Germline V gene sequence: CDR1 ENHRY, CDR2 SYGVKD. This CDR3 has 14 amino acids. The DNA of the CDR3 is TGTGCCATCAGTGAGAAGACAGGGGATCAACCCCAGCATTTT. Protein: CAISEKTGDQPQHF.

Only a few counts were recorded for this clonotype. The chain carries TRBV2 and TRBJ1-1; D not resolved. The CDR3 has 11 residues. Germline V gene sequence: CDR1 SNHLY, CDR2 FYNNEI. V gave up 3 bases and J gave up 10 bases, with 9 bases separating them. The DNA of the CDR3 is TGTGCCAGCAGTGAGGACTTGGGAGCTTTCTTT. This gives the protein CASSEDLGAFF.

This clonotype was seen repeatedly, ten times or more. The chain recombines TRBV20-1 with TRBJ2-3, with D possibly matching TRBD2 (5 bases). V shed 2 bases and J shed 1 base, with 10 bases lying between them. Looked up from germline, CDR1 is DFQATT and CDR2 is SNEGSKA (reference sequence). The CDR3 spans 14 residues. The CDR3 nucleotides are TGCAGTGCTAGAAGGGCAGCGGGCACAGATACGCAGTATTTT. Its translation: CSARRAAGTDTQYF.

The gene calls are TRBV20-1 and TRBJ2-1; 9 positions agree with TRBD2. The CDR3 loop spans 18 amino acids. Trimming took 2 bases from V and 0 from J; bases not matched to a gene: 11. Germline loops: CDR1 DFQATT, CDR2 SNEGSKA (reference sequence). CDR3 sequence (DNA): TGCAGTGCTAGAACCCTAGCGGGGTCGAAAGACTCCTACAATGAGCAGTTCTTC. It translates to CSARTLAGSKDSYNEQFF.

The genes are TRBV20-1 and TRBJ1-5; TRBD1 aligns across 7 bases. Germline V lookup: CDR1 DFQATT, CDR2 SNEGSKA (reference sequence). The ends lost 3 bases at V and 1 base at J; junction bases unmatched: 3. The CDR3 is 14 residues long. DNA for the CDR3: TGCAGTGCTAGTAAGGGACAGAGCAATCAGCCCCAGCATTTT. Translated: CSASKGQSNQPQHF.